Presented here are 17 T cell receptor beta chains from one specimen sequenced in a study of cytotoxic CD8 clonotypes in ibrutinib-treated CLL. Assay used: immunoSEQ multiplex PCR; TCRdb lists only in-frame clones, some missing. The sample yields some 85,000 clones, 60% to 80% seen once. Source: PBMCs, taken after 24 months of ibrutinib treatment. Receptors were obtained from a human donor with chronic lymphocytic leukemia.

The count of this clone is one. The V gene is TRBV10-3, the J gene TRBJ2-3; unclear D gene. The length of the CDR3 is 14 residues. The V end was cut by 6 bases, the J end by 1 base, with 11 bases between. The germline gives CDR1 ENHRY, CDR2 SYGVKD. The CDR3 DNA follows: TGTGCCATCAGGACGAGGATAGGCACAGATACGCAGTATTTT. It encodes CAIRTRIGTDTQYF.

The chain uses TRBV19 and TRBJ2-7; D uncertain. The CDR3 has 14 amino acids. V was clipped by 6 bases and J by 2 bases, with 14 bases between them. Germline CDR1 is LNHDA and CDR2 is SQIVND (reference sequence). The CDR3 region is CASRPNIGTYEQYF. The CDR3, as DNA: TGTGCCAGTAGGCCGAACATTGGGACCTACGAGCAGTACTTC. Using reference TRBV19 and TRBJ2-7 for the parts outside the CDR3, the full variable domain is DGGITQSPKYLFRKEGQNVTLSCEQNLNHDAMYWYRQDPGQGLRLIYYSQIVNDFQKGDIAEGYSVSREKKESFPLTVTSAQKNPTAFYLCASRPNIGTYEQYFGPGTRLTVT.

V gene TRBV4-3 combines with J gene TRBJ1-4; possibly TRBD1 for D (6 bases). Trimming left V 2 bases short and J 5 bases short, with 15 bases between. The CDR3 runs 16 residues. Germline V gives CDR1 LGHNA, CDR2 YSLEER. The CDR3 loop reads CASSQSPGQKNEKLFF. CDR3 in DNA: TGCGCCAGCAGCCAATCCCCCGGACAGAAAAATGAAAAACTGTTTTTT.

Concerning this clone: Other DNA sequences within the sample encode an identical CDR3. The CDR3 coding sequence is TGCGCCAGCAGCTTGACGGATACGCAGTATTTT. This translates into CASSLTDTQYF. The chain couples TRBV5-1 to TRBJ2-3; no firm D call. Germline CDR1 SGHRS, CDR2 YFSETQ. Trimming cost V 1 base and J 6 bases, with 3 bases left between them. The CDR3 consists of 11 residues.

The chain employs TRBV29-1 and TRBJ2-6; no clear D. The CDR3 runs to 13 residues. Germline V gives CDR1 SQVTM, CDR2 ANQGSEA. The germline V and J ends were trimmed by 6 bases and 0 bases, with 6 bases remaining between them. The CDR3, as DNA: TGCAGCGTCGATAGCTCTGGGGCCAACGTCCTGACTTTC. It is translated as CSVDSSGANVLTF.

Comment on this clone: One junction end disagrees with the germline gene, perhaps due to a read error. The sample contains more than one DNA sequence encoding this CDR3. The V and J genes are TRBV9 and TRBJ1-2; a weak D match, TRBD1 (5 bases). Per germline, CDR1 SGDLS and CDR2 YYNGEE. The length of the CDR3 is 13 residues. The CDR3 spells CASSAQERHGYTF. CDR3 in DNA: TGCGCCAGCAGCGCACAGGAGAGGCATGGCTACACCTTC.

The rearrangement uses TRBV18 and TRBJ2-7; 9 nucleotides line up with TRBD1. Looked up from germline, CDR1 is KGHSH and CDR2 is LQKENI. The CDR3 extends over 14 amino acids. Germline trimming cut 5 bases from V and 2 bases from J; bases unmatched to any gene: 4. The CDR3 nucleotides read TGTGCCAGCTCAGGGGACAGGGCCACCTACGAGCAGTACTTC. It codes for CASSGDRATYEQYF.

The V call is TRBV27, the J call TRBJ1-2; D may be TRBD1 (5 bases). This CDR3 has 15 amino acids. Germline V gives CDR1 MNHEY, CDR2 SMNVEV (reference sequence). V gave up 5 bases and J gave up 7 bases, with 20 bases separating them. The CDR3 is CASSTLGAISSGYTF. The CDR3 DNA reads TGTGCCAGCAGTACCCTCGGGGCGATATCCAGTGGCTACACCTTC.

The rearrangement links TRBV28 to TRBJ2-2; 7 nucleotides align to TRBD1. J was trimmed by 6 bases and V by 8 bases; bases with no gene match: 12. Germline V lookup: CDR1 MDHEN, CDR2 SYDVKM. CDR3 length: 15 amino acids. The CDR3 protein is CASGTQGNRPGELFF. CDR3 bases: TGTGCCAGCGGGACACAGGGGAATCGACCCGGGGAGCTGTTTTTT.

V gene TRBV18 combines with J gene TRBJ2-2; possible D gene TRBD2, 6 bases. The length of the CDR3 is 16 residues. Germline lookup yields CDR1 KGHSH and CDR2 LQKENI. V lost 7 bases to trimming and J lost 4 bases, with 19 bases between them. Written as DNA, the CDR3 is TGTGCCAGCTTCACCACCCTGGGGGGTGGCACCGGGGAGCTGTTTTTT. It specifies CASFTTLGGGTGELFF.

A few counts support this clone. J is TRBJ1-1 and V is TRBV9; tentative D call: TRBD1 (6 bases). Trimming cost V 3 bases and J 5 bases, with 14 bases left between them. The CDR3 length is 14 residues. CDR1 is SGDLS and CDR2 is YYNGEE in the germline V gene. CDR3 sequence (DNA): TGTGCCAGCAGCGAAACAGGGAGGGTGACTGAAGCTTTCTTT. Its translation: CASSETGRVTEAFF.

This chain joins TRBV27 and TRBJ2-7; either TRBD1 or TRBD2 may fit D (5 bases each). The CDR3 consists of 13 residues. V lost 6 bases and J 6 bases, leaving 15 bases between the germline ends. Germline CDR1 MNHEY, CDR2 SMNVEV (reference sequence). The DNA for the CDR3 is TGTGCCAGCAGACTAGGGGCTCCGGGCGAGCAGTACTTC. Protein: CASRLGAPGEQYF.

V usage is TRBV9 and J usage is TRBJ1-1; the match to TRBD1 covers 7 bases. V shed 0 bases, J shed 0 bases, and the junction held 8 bases outside the gene matches. Germline CDR1 SGDLS, CDR2 YYNGEE. This CDR3 has 17 residues. CDR3: CASSVAGTATMNTEAFF. The CDR3 region has the DNA TGTGCCAGCAGCGTAGCTGGGACAGCAACCATGAACACTGAAGCTTTCTTT.

J is TRBJ2-7 and V is TRBV7-9; D is unclear. Trimming took off 4 bases at V and 5 bases at J, with 15 bases between the two ends. CDR1 is SEHNR and CDR2 is FQNEAQ in the germline V gene (reference sequence). The CDR3 covers 14 residues. The CDR3 region is CASSSTHKEDEQYF. Here the CDR3 DNA reads TGTGCCAGCAGCTCGACCCACAAAGAGGACGAGCAGTACTTC. Full variable domain (outside the CDR3, taken from reference TRBV7-9 and TRBJ2-7): DTGVSQNPRHKITKRGQNVTFRCDPISEHNRLYWYRQTLGQGPEFLTYFQNEAQLEKSRLLSDRFSAERPKGSFSTLEIQRTEQGDSAMYLCASSSTHKEDEQYFGPGTRLTVT.

This chain joins TRBV30 and TRBJ2-2; unclear D gene. The V end was cut by 4 bases, the J end by 4 bases, with 10 bases between. Germline values: CDR1 GTSNPN, CDR2 SVGIG (reference sequence). The CDR3 is 13 residues long. The CDR3 loop is CAWKGAFTGELFF. For the CDR3, the DNA is TGTGCCTGGAAAGGTGCCTTCACCGGGGAGCTGTTTTTT.

The chain couples TRBV2 to TRBJ2-1, with 7 nucleotides matching TRBD1. Germline V lookup: CDR1 SNHLY, CDR2 FYNNEI. Trimming cost V 6 bases and J 0 bases; bases outside gene matches: 14. The CDR3 sequence is 18 residues long. The CDR3 region has the DNA TGTGCCAGCAGAGGATCCGGGACAGTAACCAGCTCCTACAATGAGCAGTTCTTC. It translates to CASRGSGTVTSSYNEQFF.

V and J are TRBV2 and TRBJ1-1; no clear D. The V and J ends lost 4 bases and 0 bases respectively, with 9 bases between them. In germline, CDR1 is SNHLY, CDR2 FYNNEI. The CDR3 extends over 14 amino acids. CDR3 coding DNA: TGTGCCAGCAGTGGCGAACAGCTGAACACTGAAGCTTTCTTT. Translation: CASSGEQLNTEAFF.